The clone carrying this TCR beta chain has a handful of counts. Its antigen is as yet unknown. These data come from a study of T cell responses to AZD1222 COVID-19 vaccine. Findings of the study overall: Per reports, nearly half of all spike-specific TCRs target regions that are unmutated in variants. White British ancestry dominated among donors, who included more females, and clonal diversity was possibly underestimated.

Profiled with immunoSEQ multiplex PCR; TCRdb holds only in-frame clones, not every one. The table records 90,000 to 120,000 clones, 80% to 90% of them present only once. The germline CDR1 and CDR2 sequences are SGHDT and YYEEEE. V lost 4 bases to trimming and J lost 7 bases; unmatched junction nucleotides: 15. This CDR3 has 17 residues. The sequence was collected from an adult in good health. The sequences come from peripheral blood, collected on day 0 of AZD1222 vaccination. The chain links TRBV5-6 to TRBJ2-2; 8 bases line up with TRBD1. CDR3: CASSLRTGRRSGGELFF. CDR3 DNA sequence: TGTGCCAGCAGCCTTCGGACAGGGAGAAGGTCGGGCGGGGAGCTGTTTTTT.